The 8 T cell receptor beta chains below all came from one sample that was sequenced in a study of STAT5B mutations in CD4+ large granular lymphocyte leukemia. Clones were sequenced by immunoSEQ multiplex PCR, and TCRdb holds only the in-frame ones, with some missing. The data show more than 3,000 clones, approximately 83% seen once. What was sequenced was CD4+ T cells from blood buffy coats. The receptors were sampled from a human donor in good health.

CDR3 bases: TGTGCCAGCAGCTTAGGGGTTGGGACCGGGGAGCTGTTTTTT. Translation: CASSLGVGTGELFF. The J gene is TRBJ2-2, the V gene TRBV7-6; D is ambiguous. Germline assignment: CDR1 SGHVS and CDR2 FNYEAQ. The CDR3 is made up of 14 amino acids. V was pared by 1 base and J by 5 bases, with 8 bases between.

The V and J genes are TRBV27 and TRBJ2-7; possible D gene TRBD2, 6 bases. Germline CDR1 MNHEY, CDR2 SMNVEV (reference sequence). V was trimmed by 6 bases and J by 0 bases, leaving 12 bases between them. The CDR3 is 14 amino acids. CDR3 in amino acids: CASRASVSSYEQYF. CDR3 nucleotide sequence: TGTGCCAGCAGAGCTAGCGTAAGCTCCTACGAGCAGTACTTC.

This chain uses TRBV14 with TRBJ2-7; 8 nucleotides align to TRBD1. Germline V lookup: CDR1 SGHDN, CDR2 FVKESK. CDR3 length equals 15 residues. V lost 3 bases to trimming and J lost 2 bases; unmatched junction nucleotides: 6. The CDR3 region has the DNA TGTGCCAGCAGCCAGGGCTTGGGACAGGCCTACGAGCAGTACTTC. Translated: CASSQGLGQAYEQYF.

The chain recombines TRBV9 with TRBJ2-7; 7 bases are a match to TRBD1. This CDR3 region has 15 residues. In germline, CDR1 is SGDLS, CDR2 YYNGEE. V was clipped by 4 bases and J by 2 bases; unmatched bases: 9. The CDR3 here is CASSLEGASAYEQYF. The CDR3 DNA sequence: TGTGCCAGCAGCCTAGAGGGGGCGTCGGCCTACGAGCAGTACTTC.

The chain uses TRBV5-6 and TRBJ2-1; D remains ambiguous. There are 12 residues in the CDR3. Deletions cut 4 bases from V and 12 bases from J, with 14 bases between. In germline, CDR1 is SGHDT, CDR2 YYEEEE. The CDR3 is CASSLYDRTQFF. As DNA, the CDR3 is TGTGCCAGCAGCCTTTACGACCGGACGCAGTTCTTC.

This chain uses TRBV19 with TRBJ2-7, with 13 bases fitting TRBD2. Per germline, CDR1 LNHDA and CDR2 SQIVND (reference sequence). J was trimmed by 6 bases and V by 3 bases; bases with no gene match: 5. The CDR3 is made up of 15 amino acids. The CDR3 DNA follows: TGTGCCAGTAGTATCACTAGCGGGAGGGCCGCCGAGCAGTACTTC. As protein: CASSITSGRAAEQYF.

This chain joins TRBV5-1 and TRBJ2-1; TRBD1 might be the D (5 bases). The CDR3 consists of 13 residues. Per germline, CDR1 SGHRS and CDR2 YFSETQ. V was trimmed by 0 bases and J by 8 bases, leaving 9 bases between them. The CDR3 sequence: CASSLGGWDEQFF. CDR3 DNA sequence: TGCGCCAGCAGCTTGGGGGGCTGGGATGAGCAGTTCTTC.

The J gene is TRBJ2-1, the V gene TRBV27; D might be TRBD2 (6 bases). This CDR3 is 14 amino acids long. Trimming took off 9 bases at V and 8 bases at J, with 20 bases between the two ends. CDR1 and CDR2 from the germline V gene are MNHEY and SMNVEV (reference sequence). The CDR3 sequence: CASSGYGRGDEQFF. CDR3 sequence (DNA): TGTGCCAGTTCAGGATACGGGAGAGGGGATGAGCAGTTCTTC.